A single sample is the source of the 8 T cell receptor beta chains below, sequenced in a study of tumor-infiltrating lymphocytes in primary liver carcinoma. TCR beta cDNA was made from 450 to 500 ng total RNA with a constant-region primer. Slightly modified ARM-PCR, run as three nested multiplex PCR rounds, produced the TCR beta libraries. Amplification in the first two PCR rounds was performed using TRBV1-TRBV30 forward primers and a C-beta reverse primer for 10 cycles each. Via MiXCR, TCRdb re-called the multiplex PCR reads, giving one row per CDR3 protein. Of around 170,000 distinct CDR3 sequences in the sample, 60% were seen once. They got blood RNA out of unsorted whole blood and also pulled out germline DNA. Sequences were obtained from peripheral blood. These TCRs come from a middle-aged man with primary liver carcinoma and hepatitis B virus infection.

This chain joins TRBV6-6 and TRBJ2-2; D not resolved. V lost 7 bases and J lost 6, with 9 bases in between. This CDR3 is 12 amino acids long. Germline assignment: CDR1 MNHNY and CDR2 SVGAGI (reference sequence). The chain's CDR3 is CASKGDAGELFF. The CDR3 DNA follows: TGTGCCAGCAAAGGTGATGCCGGGGAGCTGTTTTTT.

Many counts were recorded for this clonotype. This sequence joins TRBV12-3 or TRBV12-4 and TRBJ1-3; D is possibly TRBD1 (5 bases). Trimming took 7 bases from V and 9 from J, leaving 19 bases between them. The CDR3 runs 14 residues. The CDR3 DNA follows: TGTGCCAGCAACCCCACAGGCACTGGGGGCACCATATATTTT. Translation gives CASNPTGTGGTIYF.

Remarks on this clonotype: At one boundary the junction diverges from the germline segment, which might be a read error. The CDR3 DNA follows: TGTGCCAGCAGTCTCGCCGGGGGGACAGGGGACCTGTTTTTT. Its protein is CASSLAGGTGDLFF. V and J are TRBV6-5 and TRBJ2-2, with TRBD1 matching over 10 bases. Germline assignment: CDR1 MNHEY and CDR2 SVGAGI. The CDR3 is made up of 14 amino acids.

The rearrangement links TRBV7-9 to TRBJ2-3, with 7 bases fitting TRBD2. The CDR3 runs to 14 residues. Germline V gives CDR1 SEHNR, CDR2 FQNEAQ (reference sequence). V was pared by 2 bases and J by 6 bases, with 5 bases of the junction left unmatched. The CDR3 coding sequence is TGTGCCAGCAGCTTACGAGGGGAGGGGGATACGCAGTATTTT. Translated, it gives CASSLRGEGDTQYF.

On this clonotype: Since a much larger clone is just one base distant, this may be a read error. The rearrangement uses TRBV6-5 and TRBJ2-1; D remains ambiguous. The length of the CDR3 is 14 residues. In germline, CDR1 is MNHEY, CDR2 SVGAGI. The CDR3 here is CASSQQRTYSEQFF. The CDR3 DNA is TGTGCCAGCAGCCAGCAGAGGACCTACAGTGAGCAGTTCTTC.

The gene calls are TRBV6-2 or TRBV6-3 and TRBJ1-5; possibly TRBD1 for D (5 bases). The germline CDR1 and CDR2 sequences are MNHEY and SVGEGT. V lost 7 bases and J lost 6, with 13 bases in between. The CDR3 length is 13 residues. CDR3 nucleotide sequence: TGTGCCAGCACTGCAACGGGGGGTCAGCCCCAGCATTTT. Encoded protein: CASTATGGQPQHF.

This clonotype was observed a handful of times. Given a much more abundant clone one base away, this may be a read error. This chain uses TRBV11-2 with TRBJ2-1; no firm D call. V lost 5 bases, J lost 3 bases, and 23 bases lay in between. The CDR3 sequence is 18 residues long. In germline, CDR1 is SGHAT, CDR2 FQNNGV. The CDR3 nucleotides read TGTGCCAGCAGCCCAGGTGGTGGCGGCCTGAGTAGCTACAATGAGCAGTTCTTC. It translates to CASSPGGGGLSSYNEQFF. The whole variable domain, remainder taken from reference TRBV11-2 and TRBJ2-1, is EAGVAQSPRYKIIEKRQSVAFWCNPISGHATLYWYQQILGQGPKLLIQFQNNGVVDDSQLPKDRFSAERLKGVDSTLKIQPAKLEDSAVYLCASSPGGGGLSSYNEQFFGPGTRLTVL.

Remarks on this clonotype: This is likely a read error, given that the CDR3 carries no conserved phenylalanine or tryptophan at its end. The chain recombines TRBV4-1 with TRBJ2-5, with 12 bases fitting TRBD2. Looked up from germline, CDR1 is MGHRA and CDR2 is YSYEKL. The CDR3 runs to 16 residues. V lost 4 bases to trimming and J lost 5 bases; unmatched junction nucleotides: 8. The CDR3 DNA is TGCGCCAGCAGCCCCCGGACTAGCGGGGTATTCGAGACCCAGTACCTC. The encoded protein is CASSPRTSGVFETQYL.